This T cell receptor beta chain was sequenced in a study of tumor-infiltrating lymphocytes in primary liver carcinoma. The overall study: The five patients, who were men and women, ranged in age from 30 to 69 years. Recorded tumor stage was T1-T3 N0M0, with diameters of about 4.2 to 10 cm.

Points on this clonotype: It may be a read error: a sequence one base away is much more abundant.

For each extraction, RNA and DNA were obtained together from about 21-30 mg of unsorted bulk tissue. Infection with HBV was chronic in patients; they were treatment-naive. cDNA specific to TCR beta was made from about 0.45 ug of total RNA, with a constant-region primer employed for priming. Three nested multiplex PCR rounds of slightly modified ARM-PCR generated TCR beta libraries. It was with TRBV1-TRBV30 forward primers and a C-beta reverse primer that the first two PCR rounds were run, at roughly 10 cycles each. TCRdb ran MiXCR on the multiplex PCR reads and lists one entry per CDR3 protein. The table has about 120,000 distinct CDR3 sequences, nearly 70% seen once. The CDR3 consists of 15 residues. With V trimmed by 5 bases and J by 1 base, 7 bases remained unmatched. Germline lookup yields CDR1 SGHRS and CDR2 YFSETQ.

The V gene is TRBV5-1, the J gene TRBJ1-1, with 8 bases aligning to TRBD1. The clonotype was recovered from a woman aged 60-70 years with primary liver carcinoma and hepatitis B virus infection. The source material was tumor-adjacent normal liver tissue. The CDR3 reads CASRLRGQGNTEAFF. As DNA, the CDR3 is TGCGCCAGCAGGTTGCGAGGACAGGGGAACACTGAAGCTTTCTTT.